What follows describes a single T cell receptor beta chain. Its matching antigen is unknown. Trimming stripped 5 bases from V and 1 base from J, with 10 bases between. This CDR3 is built from 13 residues. The germline V gene encodes CDR1 SGHRS and CDR2 YFSETQ. This specimen belongs to a study of OX40 agonist ivuxolimab in advanced cancers. Overall study context: Patients were treated with intravenous ivuxolimab, dosed at 0.01 to 10 mg/kg and infused every 2 weeks.

General study findings and limits: Low normalized T-cell clonal expansion also characterized some of the nonresponders.

Measured with immunoSEQ multiplex PCR; TCRdb has only the in-frame clones, and not every one. The sample has some 100,000 clones; roughly 90% are singletons. The V gene is TRBV5-1, the J gene TRBJ2-7; maybe TRBD1 (6 bases). This receptor was taken from an adult with an advanced solid tumor such as melanoma, head and neck, liver or kidney cancer. This material consisted of CD4+ or CD8+ T cells sorted from blood, taken in a trial of the OX40 agonist ivuxolimab. The CDR3 spells CASRGTPSYEQYF. CDR3 sequence (DNA): TGCGCCAGCAGAGGGACACCTTCCTACGAGCAGTACTTC.